This entry describes one T cell receptor (beta chain). The target antigen is unknown. The PCR was carried out with 60 Vbeta primers and 13 Jbeta primers. Measured with immunoSEQ multiplex PCR; TCRdb has only the in-frame clones, and not every one. This sample has about 160,000 clones, with around 79% found just once. The sample comes from a study of cytomegalovirus exposure and HLA in healthy donors. Study observations and caveats: Many donors carried some public TCRs, although rarity characterized most TCR sequences. A missense DCLRE1C variant was associated with V- and J-gene trimming of TCR beta chains in a later analysis, and an independent cohort replicated the association.

Donors consisted of healthy bone marrow donors. At sampling all donors were nominally healthy, likely with unrecorded immune exposures. V was cut by 7 bases and J by 0 bases, with 24 bases left in between. Germline loops: CDR1 MNHEY, CDR2 SMNVEV (reference sequence). The CDR3 covers 18 residues. The sample taken for sequencing was PBMCs. J is TRBJ1-1 and V is TRBV27; D possibly corresponds to TRBD1 (5 bases). The sequence came from a man aged 35-49 years in good health and CMV-seronegative. CDR3 residues: CASNTGPGILTLNTEAFF. The CDR3 DNA reads as TGTGCCAGCAATACTGGGCCAGGGATTTTGACGTTGAACACTGAAGCTTTCTTT.